A selection of T cell receptor beta chains follows, all from one sample in a study of shared clonotypes between healthy human individuals. Using immunoSEQ multiplex PCR, the repertoire was profiled, and TCRdb retains in-frame clones only, with some absent. This sample has more than 2 million clones, with around 96% found just once. Sequenced: naive CD8+ T cells sorted from blood. The receptors originated from a young man in good health. CDR3s include the opening cysteine and the closing phenylalanine or tryptophan. Fields, in order: J gene, V gene, D gene, clone size, CDR3 protein, CDR3 DNA. The D gene is left open where the match is weak. Size is omitted from some rows. Given values are once, few, many or a class for expanded clones.

J gene: TRBJ2-7
V gene: TRBV19
D gene: .
clone size: .
CDR3 protein: CASSYRVEGYEQYF
CDR3 DNA: TGTGCCAGTAGCTACAGGGTGGAAGGCTACGAGCAGTACTTC

J gene: TRBJ2-7
V gene: TRBV9
D gene: .
clone size: .
CDR3 protein: CASSVSATPNPYEQYF
CDR3 DNA: TGTGCCAGCAGCGTATCGGCGACGCCGAATCCCTACGAGCAGTACTTC

J gene: TRBJ2-7
V gene: TRBV4-1
D gene: TRBD2
clone size: .
CDR3 protein: CASSQVSGGVYEQYF
CDR3 DNA: TGCGCCAGCAGCCAAGTCAGCGGGGGGGTATACGAGCAGTACTTC

J gene: TRBJ2-1
V gene: TRBV30
D gene: .
clone size: .
CDR3 protein: CAWSGRIDSLAYNEQFF
CDR3 DNA: TGTGCCTGGAGTGGCCGCATTGACTCCCTAGCCTACAATGAGCAGTTCTTC

J gene: TRBJ2-3
V gene: TRBV9
D gene: .
clone size: .
CDR3 protein: CASSVTDLDTQYF
CDR3 DNA: TGTGCCAGCAGCGTAACCGACCTAGATACGCAGTATTTT

J gene: TRBJ2-1
V gene: TRBV5-4
D gene: TRBD2
clone size: .
CDR3 protein: CASSHRGLAGYDQFF
CDR3 DNA: TGTGCCAGCAGTCATCGGGGCCTAGCGGGATACGATCAGTTCTTC

J gene: TRBJ2-7
V gene: TRBV5-3
D gene: .
clone size: once
CDR3 protein: CASLRRKESKEQYF
CDR3 DNA: TGTGCCAGCCTCCGGCGGAAGGAGTCTAAAGAGCAGTACTTC

J gene: TRBJ2-3
V gene: TRBV30
D gene: .
clone size: .
CDR3 protein: CAWSVWGSDTQYF
CDR3 DNA: TGTGCCTGGAGTGTATGGGGCTCAGATACGCAGTATTTT

J gene: TRBJ1-1
V gene: TRBV6-1
D gene: TRBD1
clone size: .
CDR3 protein: CASSERGTALMNTEAFF
CDR3 DNA: TGTGCCAGCAGTGAAAGAGGGACAGCTCTTATGAACACTGAAGCTTTCTTT

J gene: TRBJ1-2
V gene: TRBV7-9
D gene: .
clone size: .
CDR3 protein: CASSLGSYGYTF
CDR3 DNA: TGTGCCAGCAGCTTAGGTTCATATGGCTACACTTTC

J gene: TRBJ1-3
V gene: TRBV14
D gene: .
clone size: .
CDR3 protein: CASSQPWPSNTIYF
CDR3 DNA: TGTGCCAGCAGCCAGCCCTGGCCCTCAAACACCATATATTTT

J gene: TRBJ2-1
V gene: TRBV30
D gene: TRBD2
clone size: .
CDR3 protein: CAWSVAGGYNEQFF
CDR3 DNA: TGTGCCTGGAGTGTGGCGGGAGGTTACAATGAGCAGTTCTTC

J gene: TRBJ2-1
V gene: TRBV4-2
D gene: .
clone size: .
CDR3 protein: CASSRDAYNEQFF
CDR3 DNA: TGTGCCAGCAGCCGGGACGCGTACAATGAGCAGTTCTTC

J gene: TRBJ1-4
V gene: TRBV28
D gene: .
clone size: once
CDR3 protein: CASSLVGSYNEKLFF
CDR3 DNA: TGTGCCAGCAGTTTGGTCGGATCTTATAATGAAAAACTGTTTTTT

J gene: TRBJ2-5
V gene: TRBV6-1
D gene: TRBD1
clone size: .
CDR3 protein: CASSPGQVQETQYF
CDR3 DNA: TGTGCCAGCAGTCCTGGACAGGTCCAAGAGACCCAGTACTTC

J gene: TRBJ2-5
V gene: TRBV7-3
D gene: .
clone size: .
CDR3 protein: CASSLFDGVQETQYF
CDR3 DNA: TGTGCCAGCAGCTTATTCGACGGGGTCCAAGAGACCCAGTACTTC

J gene: TRBJ1-4
V gene: TRBV7-9
D gene: .
clone size: .
CDR3 protein: CAGKSATNEKLFF
CDR3 DNA: TGTGCCGGGAAATCTGCAACTAATGAAAAACTGTTTTTT

J gene: TRBJ2-5
V gene: TRBV7-9
D gene: .
clone size: .
CDR3 protein: CASSTVKRARLETQYF
CDR3 DNA: TGTGCCAGCAGTACCGTAAAGAGGGCTAGGCTTGAGACCCAGTACTTC

J gene: TRBJ2-1
V gene: TRBV5-4
D gene: TRBD2
clone size: .
CDR3 protein: CASTHHSGGDEQFF
CDR3 DNA: TGTGCCAGCACCCACCATAGCGGGGGAGATGAGCAGTTCTTC

J gene: TRBJ2-1
V gene: TRBV30
D gene: TRBD1
clone size: .
CDR3 protein: CTWSVQGAGFF
CDR3 DNA: TGTACCTGGAGTGTACAGGGGGCTGGGTTCTTC

J gene: TRBJ1-2
V gene: TRBV4-1
D gene: .
clone size: .
CDR3 protein: CASSQAGGGLWYGYTF
CDR3 DNA: TGCGCCAGCAGCCAAGCCGGGGGGGGTCTGTGGTATGGCTACACCTTC

J gene: TRBJ1-2
V gene: TRBV11-1
D gene: .
clone size: .
CDR3 protein: CASSFGTEPNYGYTF
CDR3 DNA: TGTGCCAGCAGCTTTGGAACAGAACCTAACTATGGCTACACCTTC

J gene: TRBJ1-6
V gene: TRBV5-4
D gene: TRBD1
clone size: .
CDR3 protein: CASSIDRGWGNSPLHF
CDR3 DNA: TGTGCCAGCAGCATAGACAGGGGATGGGGGAATTCACCCCTCCACTTT

J gene: TRBJ1-6
V gene: TRBV5-6
D gene: .
clone size: .
CDR3 protein: CASSLEVGYNSPLHF
CDR3 DNA: TGTGCCAGCAGCTTGGAGGTCGGGTATAATTCACCCCTCCACTTT

J gene: TRBJ2-1
V gene: TRBV6-6
D gene: .
clone size: .
CDR3 protein: CASSYSLGDEQFF
CDR3 DNA: TGTGCCAGCAGTTACAGCTTAGGGGATGAGCAGTTCTTC

J gene: TRBJ2-3
V gene: TRBV6-1
D gene: .
clone size: .
CDR3 protein: CASSEGWYDVTDTQYF
CDR3 DNA: TGTGCCAGCAGTGAAGGCTGGTACGACGTCACAGATACGCAGTATTTT

J gene: TRBJ1-2
V gene: TRBV5-1
D gene: TRBD1
clone size: once
CDR3 protein: CASSLGGQRNAYGYTF
CDR3 DNA: TGCGCCAGCAGCTTGGGGGGACAGCGGAACGCCTATGGCTACACCTTC

J gene: TRBJ1-2
V gene: TRBV19
D gene: .
clone size: .
CDR3 protein: CASRQGFYGYTF
CDR3 DNA: TGTGCCAGTCGCCAGGGGTTCTATGGCTACACCTTC

J gene: TRBJ1-2
V gene: TRBV2
D gene: .
clone size: .
CDR3 protein: CASSEAFSYGYTF
CDR3 DNA: TGTGCCAGCAGTGAAGCGTTTTCCTATGGCTACACCTTC

J gene: TRBJ2-3
V gene: TRBV28
D gene: TRBD2
clone size: .
CDR3 protein: CASRLAGETDTQYF
CDR3 DNA: TGTGCCAGCAGACTAGCGGGAGAGACAGATACGCAGTATTTT

J gene: TRBJ2-7
V gene: TRBV27
D gene: TRBD1
clone size: once
CDR3 protein: CASSPGQGGDEQYF
CDR3 DNA: TGTGCCAGCAGTCCGGGACAGGGCGGCGACGAGCAGTACTTC

J gene: TRBJ1-2
V gene: TRBV7-3
D gene: .
clone size: .
CDR3 protein: CASSEGVGSNGYTF
CDR3 DNA: TGTGCCAGCAGCGAGGGGGTCGGGTCCAATGGCTACACCTTC

J gene: TRBJ2-7
V gene: TRBV4-2
D gene: .
clone size: .
CDR3 protein: CASSQDRTPPYEQYF
CDR3 DNA: TGTGCCAGCAGCCAAGATCGGACTCCACCCTACGAGCAGTACTTC

J gene: TRBJ1-1
V gene: TRBV9
D gene: .
clone size: .
CDR3 protein: CASSVGEANTEAFF
CDR3 DNA: TGTGCCAGCAGCGTAGGGGAGGCGAACACTGAAGCTTTCTTT

J gene: TRBJ2-1
V gene: TRBV9
D gene: TRBD2
clone size: .
CDR3 protein: CASSGNTSGAFDEQFF
CDR3 DNA: TGTGCCAGCAGCGGGAATACTAGCGGGGCGTTCGATGAGCAGTTCTTC